This T cell receptor beta chain appears in the sequencing data of a study of CD4 and CD8 cells across lung adenocarcinoma regions. This clonotype was seen ten or more times. The germline gives CDR1 MNHEY, CDR2 SMNVEV (reference sequence). Deletions cut 5 bases from V and 5 bases from J, with 6 bases between. This CDR3 spans 12 amino acids. Localized lung adenocarcinoma, a non-small cell lung cancer, affected the donors. TCRdb recomputed calls from the PCR reads with MiXCR, one row per CDR3 protein. The sample contains several thousand distinct CDR3 sequences, around 46% of which appear only once. The receptor's source is a male donor with lung adenocarcinoma. The CD4 and CD8 labels of this study may be unreliable. Material for sequencing was CD4+ T cells from the margin of a lung tumor. The chain recombines TRBV27 with TRBJ2-2, with D uncertain. CDR3 bases: TGTGCCAGCAGTATGGGGACCGGGGAGCTGTTTTTT. Translating it yields CASSMGTGELFF.